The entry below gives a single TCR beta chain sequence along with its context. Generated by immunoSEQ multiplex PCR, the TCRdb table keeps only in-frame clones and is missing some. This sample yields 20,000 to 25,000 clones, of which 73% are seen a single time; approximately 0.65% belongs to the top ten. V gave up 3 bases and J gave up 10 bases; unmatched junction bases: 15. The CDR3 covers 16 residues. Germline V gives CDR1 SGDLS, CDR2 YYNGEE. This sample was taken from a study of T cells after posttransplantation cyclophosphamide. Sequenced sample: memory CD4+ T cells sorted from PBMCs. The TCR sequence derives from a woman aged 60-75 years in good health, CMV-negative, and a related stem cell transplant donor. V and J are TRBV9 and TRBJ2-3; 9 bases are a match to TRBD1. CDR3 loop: CASSEGGGQGPSAQYF. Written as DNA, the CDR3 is TGTGCCAGCAGCGAGGGGGGGGGACAGGGCCCTTCCGCGCAGTATTTT.